This T cell receptor beta chain was captured in a study of blood T cell repertoires in COVID-19. Study as a whole: Sites in the United States, Italy and Spain provided acute and convalescent COVID-19 samples. In each case, the material was cDNA or gDNA derived from T cells, B-cell-depleted T cells, or PBMCs.

V dropped 4 bases and J dropped 1; count of bases not matched to a gene: 5. Germline values: CDR1 SGHAT, CDR2 FQNNGV. The CDR3 covers 15 residues. In the source study's methods: Reference gene primer amplification gave estimated nucleated cell counts. The data were produced by immunoSEQ multiplex PCR, yet TCRdb's version contains in-frame clones alone and is incomplete. Clone size and the V and J calls come from that table; the DNA yielded D and trimming. This table has some 67,000 clones, just under 80% appearing once. The TCR originated in a woman between 55 and 75 years old with acute or convalescent COVID-19. V and J are TRBV11-2 and TRBJ2-7; 9 positions match TRBD1. What was sequenced was peripheral blood. The CDR3 nucleotides are TGTGCCAGCAGCTCCATCGGGACAGGGTCCTACGAGCAGTACTTC. It encodes CASSSIGTGSYEQYF. The whole variable domain, filled in from reference TRBV11-2 and TRBJ2-7, reads EAGVAQSPRYKIIEKRQSVAFWCNPISGHATLYWYQQILGQGPKLLIQFQNNGVVDDSQLPKDRFSAERLKGVDSTLKIQPAKLEDSAVYLCASSSIGTGSYEQYFGPGTRLTVT.